The source of this T cell receptor (beta chain) is a study of T cell responses to AZD1222 COVID-19 vaccine. Study results and caveats: Sampled repertoires all dated from after the peak T cell response.

Trimming took 7 bases from V and 5 from J; bases not matched to a gene: 8. CDR1 is MNHEY, CDR2 SVGAGI, per germline. This CDR3 has 14 amino acids. Method: immunoSEQ multiplex PCR; TCRdb's copy keeps in-frame clones and lacks some. The sample yields roughly 100,000 clones, about 85% seen once. The count of this clone is one. Its matching antigen is unknown. The chain carries TRBV6-5 and TRBJ1-1; 9 bases fit TRBD1. Material: peripheral blood, obtained on day 0 of AZD1222 vaccination. The TCR was taken from an adult in good health. The chain's CDR3 is CASTLRTGVTEAFF. CDR3 in DNA: TGTGCCAGCACGTTGCGGACAGGGGTAACTGAAGCTTTCTTT.